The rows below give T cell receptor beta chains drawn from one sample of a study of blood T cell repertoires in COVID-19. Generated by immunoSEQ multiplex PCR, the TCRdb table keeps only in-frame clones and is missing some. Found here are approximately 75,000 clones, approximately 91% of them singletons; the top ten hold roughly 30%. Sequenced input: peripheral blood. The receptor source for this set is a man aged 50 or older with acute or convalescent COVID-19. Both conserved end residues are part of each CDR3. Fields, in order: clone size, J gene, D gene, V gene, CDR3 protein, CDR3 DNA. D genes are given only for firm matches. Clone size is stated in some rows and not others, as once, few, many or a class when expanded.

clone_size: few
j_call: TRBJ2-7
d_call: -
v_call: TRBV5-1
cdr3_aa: CASSLATGYEQYF
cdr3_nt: TGCGCCAGCAGCTTGGCCACGGGTTACGAGCAGTACTTC

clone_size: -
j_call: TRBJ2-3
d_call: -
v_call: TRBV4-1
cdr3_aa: CASSQGMLAYSDTQYF
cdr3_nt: TGCGCCAGCAGCCAAGGAATGCTAGCTTATTCAGATACGCAGTATTTT

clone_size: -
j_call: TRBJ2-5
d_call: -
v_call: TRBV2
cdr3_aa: CASISLPRETQYF
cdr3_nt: TGTGCCAGCATTAGCCTCCCGCGGGAGACCCAGTACTTC

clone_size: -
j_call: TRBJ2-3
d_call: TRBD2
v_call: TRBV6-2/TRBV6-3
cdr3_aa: CASSDASGGMTDTQYF
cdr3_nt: TGTGCCAGCAGTGATGCTAGCGGGGGGATGACAGATACGCAGTATTTT

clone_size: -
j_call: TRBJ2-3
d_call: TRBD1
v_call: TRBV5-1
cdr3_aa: CASSLPRDRVTDTQYF
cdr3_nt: TGCGCCAGCAGCTTGCCCCGGGACAGGGTGACAGATACGCAGTATTTT

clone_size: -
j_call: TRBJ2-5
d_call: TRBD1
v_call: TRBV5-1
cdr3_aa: CASSLAGDRGETQYF
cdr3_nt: TGCGCCAGCAGCTTGGCCGGGGACAGGGGAGAGACCCAGTACTTC

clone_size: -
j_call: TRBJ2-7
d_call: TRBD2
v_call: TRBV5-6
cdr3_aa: CASSYGLAASYEQYF
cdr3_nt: TGTGCCAGCAGCTACGGACTAGCGGCTTCCTACGAGCAGTACTTC

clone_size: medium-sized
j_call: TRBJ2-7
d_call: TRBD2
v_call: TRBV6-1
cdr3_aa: CASSETSDSWEQYF
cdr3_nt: TGTGCCAGCAGTGAGACTAGCGACTCGTGGGAGCAGTACTTC

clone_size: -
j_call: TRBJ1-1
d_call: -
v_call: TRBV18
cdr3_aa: CASSPGLSNTEAFF
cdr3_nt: TGTGCCAGCTCACCAGGGCTCTCGAACACTGAAGCTTTCTTT

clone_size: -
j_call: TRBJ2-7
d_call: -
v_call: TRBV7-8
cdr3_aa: CASSLEGVYRRKGNYEQYF
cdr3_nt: TGTGCCAGCAGCTTAGAAGGGGTCTACCGGCGGAAGGGTAACTACGAGCAGTACTTC

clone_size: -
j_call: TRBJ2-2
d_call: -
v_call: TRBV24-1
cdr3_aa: CATSGQGSTGELFF
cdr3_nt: TGTGCCACCAGTGGGCAGGGGTCCACCGGGGAGCTGTTTTTT

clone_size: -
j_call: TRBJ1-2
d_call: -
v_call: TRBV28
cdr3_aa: CASSLSANYGYTF
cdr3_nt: TGTGCCAGCAGTTTATCCGCTAACTATGGCTACACCTTC

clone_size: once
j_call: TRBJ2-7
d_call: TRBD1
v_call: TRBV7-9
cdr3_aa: CASSFEDRPRYEQYF
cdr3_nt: TGTGCCAGCAGCTTCGAGGACAGGCCTCGCTACGAGCAGTACTTC

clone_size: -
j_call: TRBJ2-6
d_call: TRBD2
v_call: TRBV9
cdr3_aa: CASSPGGAGANVLTF
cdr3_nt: TGTGCCAGCAGCCCGGGAGGGGCTGGGGCCAACGTCCTGACTTTC

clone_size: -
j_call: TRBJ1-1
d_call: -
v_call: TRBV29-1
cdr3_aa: CSVGGGAVYTEAFF
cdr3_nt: TGCAGCGTTGGAGGAGGGGCGGTCTACACTGAAGCTTTCTTT

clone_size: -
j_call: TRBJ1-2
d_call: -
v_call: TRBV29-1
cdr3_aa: CSAEGQEPANYGYTF
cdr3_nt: TGCAGCGCCGAGGGTCAGGAGCCCGCTAACTATGGCTACACCTTC

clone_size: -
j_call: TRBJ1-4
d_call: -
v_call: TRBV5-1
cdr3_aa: CASSLTATNEKLFF
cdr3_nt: TGCGCCAGCAGCTTGACGGCAACTAATGAAAAACTGTTTTTT

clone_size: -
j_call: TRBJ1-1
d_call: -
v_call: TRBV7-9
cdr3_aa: CASSPGALGDTEAFF
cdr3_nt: TGTGCCAGCAGCCCTGGGGCCCTTGGGGACACTGAAGCTTTCTTT

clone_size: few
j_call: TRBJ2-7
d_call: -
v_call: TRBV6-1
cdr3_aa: CASSEDSREQYF
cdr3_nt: TGTGCCAGCAGTGAGGACAGTCGGGAGCAGTACTTC

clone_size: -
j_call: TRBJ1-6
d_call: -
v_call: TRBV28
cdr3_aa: CASSTPSSYNSPLHF
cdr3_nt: TGTGCCAGCAGTACCCCGAGCTCCTATAATTCACCCCTCCACTTT

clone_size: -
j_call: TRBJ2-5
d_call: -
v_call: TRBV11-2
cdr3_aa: CATDGGQETQYF
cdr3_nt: TGTGCCACCGATGGCGGGCAAGAGACCCAGTACTTC

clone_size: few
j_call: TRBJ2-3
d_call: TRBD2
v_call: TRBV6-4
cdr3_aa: CASSASGGADTQYF
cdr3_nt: TGTGCCAGCAGTGCTAGCGGGGGGGCAGATACGCAGTATTTT

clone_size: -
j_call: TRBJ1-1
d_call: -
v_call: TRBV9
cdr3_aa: CASSVGSAPRDTEAFF
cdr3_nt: TGTGCCAGCAGCGTAGGGTCGGCCCCCCGGGACACTGAAGCTTTCTTT

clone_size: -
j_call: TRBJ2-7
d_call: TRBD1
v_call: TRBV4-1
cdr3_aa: CASSHPDRANGYEQYF
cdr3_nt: TGCGCCAGCAGCCACCCCGACAGGGCGAACGGCTACGAGCAGTACTTC

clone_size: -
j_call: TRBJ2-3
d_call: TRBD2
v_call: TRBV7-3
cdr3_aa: CASSATSGGGDTQYF
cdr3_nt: TGTGCCAGCAGCGCGACTAGCGGGGGCGGTGATACGCAGTATTTT

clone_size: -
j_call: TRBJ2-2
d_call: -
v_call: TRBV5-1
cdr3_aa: CASSLVQGRTGELFF
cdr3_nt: TGCGCCAGCAGCTTGGTACAGGGTCGCACCGGGGAGCTGTTTTTT

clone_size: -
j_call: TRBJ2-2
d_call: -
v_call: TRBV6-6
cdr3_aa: CASRLTGPNTGELFF
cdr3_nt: TGTGCCAGCAGATTAACAGGGCCGAACACCGGGGAGCTGTTTTTT

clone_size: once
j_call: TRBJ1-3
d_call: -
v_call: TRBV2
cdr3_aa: CASSIQLISGNTIYF
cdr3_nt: TGTGCCAGCAGCATACAACTAATCTCTGGAAACACCATATATTTT

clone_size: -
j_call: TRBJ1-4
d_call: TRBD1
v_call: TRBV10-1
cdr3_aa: CASSLYRTGVDEKLFF
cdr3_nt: TGCGCCAGCAGTCTATATAGAACAGGGGTGGATGAAAAACTGTTTTTT

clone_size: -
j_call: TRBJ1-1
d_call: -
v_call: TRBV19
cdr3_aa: CASSMVGGAENTEAFF
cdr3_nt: TGTGCCAGTAGTATGGTAGGCGGGGCCGAGAACACTGAAGCTTTCTTT

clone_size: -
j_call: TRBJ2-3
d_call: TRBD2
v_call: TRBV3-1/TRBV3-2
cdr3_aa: CASSHRIGLAGTDTQYF
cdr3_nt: TGTGCCAGCAGCCATCGCATCGGACTAGCGGGGACAGATACGCAGTATTTT

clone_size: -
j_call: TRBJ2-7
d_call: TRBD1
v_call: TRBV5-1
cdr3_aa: CASRHGTGLSYEQYF
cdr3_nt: TGCGCCAGCAGACATGGGACAGGCCTCTCCTACGAGCAGTACTTC

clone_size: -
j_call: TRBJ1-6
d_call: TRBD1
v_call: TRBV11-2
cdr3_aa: CASRIGGQGNSPLHF
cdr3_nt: TGTGCCAGCAGGATTGGGGGACAGGGGAATTCACCCCTCCACTTT

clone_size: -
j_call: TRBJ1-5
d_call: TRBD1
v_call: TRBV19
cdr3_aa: CASRRQGGTQPQHF
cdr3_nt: TGTGCCAGTAGAAGACAGGGGGGAACTCAGCCCCAGCATTTT

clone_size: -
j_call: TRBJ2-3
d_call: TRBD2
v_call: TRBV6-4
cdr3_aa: CASSDRASGGPDTQYF
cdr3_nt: TGTGCCAGCAGTGACAGGGCTAGCGGGGGGCCAGATACGCAGTATTTT

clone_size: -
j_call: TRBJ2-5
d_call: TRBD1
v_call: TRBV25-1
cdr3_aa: CASRQTGGRETQYF
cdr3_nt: TGTGCCAGCAGGCAGACAGGGGGACGAGAGACCCAGTACTTC

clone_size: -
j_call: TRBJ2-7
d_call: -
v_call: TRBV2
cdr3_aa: CASPGETYF
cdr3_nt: TGTGCCAGCCCCGGGGAGACTTACTTC

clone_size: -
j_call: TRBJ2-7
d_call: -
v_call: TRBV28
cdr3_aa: CASRSMEGEQYF
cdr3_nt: TGTGCCAGCAGATCAATGGAGGGCGAGCAGTACTTC

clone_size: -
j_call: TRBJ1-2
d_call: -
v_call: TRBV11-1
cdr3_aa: CASSLGVNYGYTF
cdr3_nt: TGTGCCAGCAGCTTAGGAGTTAACTATGGCTACACCTTC

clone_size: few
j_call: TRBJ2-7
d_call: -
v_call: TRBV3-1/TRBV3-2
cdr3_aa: CASSQGQGGYEQYF
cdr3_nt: TGTGCCAGCAGCCAAGGACAGGGAGGTTACGAGCAGTACTTC

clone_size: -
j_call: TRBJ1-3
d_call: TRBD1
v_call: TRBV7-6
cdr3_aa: CASRSGGSGNTIYF
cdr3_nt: TGTGCCAGCAGGTCAGGGGGATCTGGAAACACCATATATTTT

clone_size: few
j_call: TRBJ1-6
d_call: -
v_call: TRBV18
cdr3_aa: CASSPHGSRSPLHF
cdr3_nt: TGTGCCAGCTCACCACACGGCTCGCGGTCACCCCTCCACTTT

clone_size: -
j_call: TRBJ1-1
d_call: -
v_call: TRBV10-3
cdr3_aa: CAISLQVNTEAFF
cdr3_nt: TGTGCCATCAGTTTACAGGTGAACACTGAAGCTTTCTTT

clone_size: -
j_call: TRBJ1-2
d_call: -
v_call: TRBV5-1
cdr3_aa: CASSGQTISYGYTF
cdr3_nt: TGCGCCAGCAGTGGGCAGACAATTTCTTATGGCTACACCTTC

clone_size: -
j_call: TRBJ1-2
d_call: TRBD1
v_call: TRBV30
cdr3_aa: CAWTLRGLTYGYTF
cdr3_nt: TGTGCCTGGACGCTCAGGGGGCTCACCTATGGCTACACCTTC

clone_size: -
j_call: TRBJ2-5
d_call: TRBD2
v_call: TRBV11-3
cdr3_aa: CASSPGTSGGPLQETQYF
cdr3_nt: TGTGCCAGCAGCCCCGGGACTAGCGGGGGGCCGCTCCAAGAGACCCAGTACTTC

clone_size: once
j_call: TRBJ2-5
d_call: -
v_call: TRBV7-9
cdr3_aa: CASSLFRDKLKETQYF
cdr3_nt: TGTGCCAGCAGCTTATTTAGAGATAAACTTAAAGAGACCCAGTACTTC

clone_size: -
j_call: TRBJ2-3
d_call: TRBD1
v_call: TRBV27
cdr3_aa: CASSAPGGRLGTQYF
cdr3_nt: TGTGCCAGCAGTGCCCCAGGGGGCCGCCTTGGTACGCAGTATTTT

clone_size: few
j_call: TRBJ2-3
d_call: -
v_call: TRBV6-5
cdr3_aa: CASIWQGRDTQYF
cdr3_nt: TGTGCCAGCATCTGGCAGGGAAGAGATACGCAGTATTTT